This record covers a single T cell receptor beta chain. No antigen is known for it. The CDR3 is 13 residues long. V dropped 6 bases and J dropped 8 bases, with 17 bases sitting between them. Germline V gene sequence: CDR1 SGHRS, CDR2 YFSETQ. Measured with immunoSEQ multiplex PCR; TCRdb has only the in-frame clones, and not every one. The sample has 140,000 to 150,000 clones, approximately 91% seen once. This entry belongs to a study of T cell responses to AZD1222 COVID-19 vaccine. Study results and limitations: After two AZD1222 doses, spike-specific TCR breadth and depth rose versus day 0. Spike as a whole was targeted by vaccine-associated CD4 TCRs, dominant at 160-218 and 743-854. Repertoires were obtained only post-peak T cell response.

The clonotype was recovered from an adult who received the AZD1222 COVID-19 vaccine. The V call is TRBV5-1, the J call TRBJ1-2; weak D call: TRBD1 (5 bases). The sequencing here drew on peripheral blood, taken 28 days after the second AZD1222 dose. The CDR3 is CASKNQGGEGYTF. DNA for the CDR3: TGCGCCAGCAAGAACCAGGGCGGAGAAGGCTACACCTTC.